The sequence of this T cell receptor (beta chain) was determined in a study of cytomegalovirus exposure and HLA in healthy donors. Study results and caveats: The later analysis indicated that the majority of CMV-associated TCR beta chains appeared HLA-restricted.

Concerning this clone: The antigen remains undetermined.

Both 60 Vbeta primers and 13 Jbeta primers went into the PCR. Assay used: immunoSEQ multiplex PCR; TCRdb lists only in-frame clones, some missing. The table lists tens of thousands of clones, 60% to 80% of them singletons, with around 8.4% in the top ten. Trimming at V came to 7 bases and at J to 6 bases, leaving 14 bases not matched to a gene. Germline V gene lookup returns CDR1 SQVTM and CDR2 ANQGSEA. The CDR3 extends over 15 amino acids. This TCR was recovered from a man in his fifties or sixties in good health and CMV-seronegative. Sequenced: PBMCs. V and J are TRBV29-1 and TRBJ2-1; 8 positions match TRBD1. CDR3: CSAQPDRALSNEQFF. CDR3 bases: TGCAGCGCTCAGCCGGACAGGGCCCTTTCCAATGAGCAGTTCTTC.